Listed below are T cell receptor beta chains from one sample, sequenced in a study of T cells in Graves' hyperthyroidism and ophthalmopathy. TCRdb called the multiplex PCR reads again in MiXCR, with one record for every CDR3 protein. The sample has under 700,000 distinct CDR3 sequences; around 46% are singletons. The sample consisted of peripheral blood or thyroid tissue (not recorded which). The source of these receptors is a woman aged 18-29 years with Graves' hyperthyroidism. Each CDR3 is given with its conserved first and last residue. Fields, in order: J gene, CDR3 length, V gene, CDR3 protein.

J: TRBJ2-6; length: 15; V: TRBV29-1; CDR3: CSGGERHAGANVLTF
J: TRBJ2-7; length: 14; V: TRBV10-3; CDR3: CAIRRGTEGHEQYF
J: TRBJ1-4; length: 14; V: TRBV20-1; CDR3: CSARAGLTNEKLFF
J: TRBJ2-5; length: 15; V: TRBV2; CDR3: CASPDTLGFQETQYF
J: TRBJ2-4; length: 12; V: TRBV2; CDR3: CASSEGERIQYF
J: TRBJ2-7; length: 12; V: TRBV2; CDR3: CASRVGGYEQYF
J: TRBJ1-2; length: 15; V: TRBV10-3; CDR3: CASSYEGVRLYGYTF
J: TRBJ2-2; length: 13; V: TRBV2; CDR3: CASRPGLAGELFF
J: TRBJ1-2; length: 14; V: TRBV29-1; CDR3: CSVEEGLGRKGYTF
J: TRBJ2-7; length: 13; V: TRBV29-1; CDR3: CSVYNGISYEQYF
J: TRBJ2-6; length: 15; V: TRBV15; CDR3: CATSSGGAGANVLTF
J: TRBJ1-2; length: 14; V: TRBV19; CDR3: CASTPPRGTYGYTF
J: TRBJ2-6; length: 14; V: TRBV24-1; CDR3: CATSVGAGANVLTF
J: TRBJ2-5; length: 16; V: TRBV5-4; CDR3: CASSILAGAGEETQYF
J: TRBJ2-5; length: 15; V: TRBV7-9; CDR3: CASSFQPEPQETQYF
J: TRBJ2-5; length: 13; V: TRBV7-9; CDR3: CASTSSGRETQYF
J: TRBJ2-2; length: 15; V: TRBV9; CDR3: CASSATTSFPGELFF
J: TRBJ1-2; length: 17; V: TRBV2; CDR3: CASSEYRTGGARYGYTF
J: TRBJ1-1; length: 14; V: TRBV5-6; CDR3: CASSVTGEGTEAFF
J: TRBJ1-1; length: 13; V: TRBV29-1; CDR3: CSVAMRGSTEAFF
J: TRBJ2-7; length: 15; V: TRBV20-1; CDR3: CSATNSGRFSYEQYF
J: TRBJ1-3; length: 14; V: TRBV2; CDR3: CASSEEGFRNTIYF
J: TRBJ1-4; length: 14; V: TRBV11-2; CDR3: CASSRQGVNEKLFF
J: TRBJ1-2; length: 11; V: TRBV20-1; CDR3: CSARDLAGYTF
J: TRBJ1-1; length: 13; V: TRBV9; CDR3: CASSVGMNTEAFF
J: TRBJ1-3; length: 11; V: TRBV9; CDR3: CASGTGNTIYF
J: TRBJ2-5; length: 16; V: TRBV7-2; CDR3: CASSPTGLALAETQYF
J: TRBJ1-1; length: 13; V: TRBV7-9; CDR3: CASSSGADTEAFF